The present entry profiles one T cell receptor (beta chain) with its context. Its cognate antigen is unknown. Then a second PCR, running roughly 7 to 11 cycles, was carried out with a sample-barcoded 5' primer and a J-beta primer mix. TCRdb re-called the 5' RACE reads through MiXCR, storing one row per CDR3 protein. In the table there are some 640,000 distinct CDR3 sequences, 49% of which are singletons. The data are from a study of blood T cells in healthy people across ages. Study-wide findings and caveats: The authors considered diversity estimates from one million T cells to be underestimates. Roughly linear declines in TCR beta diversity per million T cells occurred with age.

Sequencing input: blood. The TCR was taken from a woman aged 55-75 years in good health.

CDR3 sequence: CASIGSGRIGVYNEQFF. The DNA for the CDR3 is TGTGCCAGCATCGGTAGCGGGAGAATAGGGGTCTACAATGAGCAGTTCTTC. V is TRBV13 and J is TRBJ2-1; 9 bases fit TRBD2. The junction had 13 bases not matched to a gene; V was cut back by 7 bases and J by 3 bases. The germline V gene has CDR1 PRHDT and CDR2 FYEKMQ (reference sequence). This CDR3 region has 17 residues. The whole variable domain, remainder taken from reference TRBV13 and TRBJ2-1, is AAGVIQSPRHLIKEKRETATLKCYPIPRHDTVYWYQQGPGQDPQFLISFYEKMQSDKGSIPDRFSAQQFSDYHSELNMSSLELGDSALYFCASIGSGRIGVYNEQFFGPGTRLTVL.